Listed below are T cell receptor beta chains from one sample, sequenced in a study of blood T cell repertoires in COVID-19. Using immunoSEQ multiplex PCR, the repertoire was profiled, and TCRdb retains in-frame clones only, with some absent. The sample holds 15,000 to 20,000 clones, 85% to 95% seen once. Sequenced input: peripheral blood. These receptors came from a woman between 45 and 60 years old with active COVID-19. The CDR3 runs from the conserved cysteine through the conserved F or W. Fields, in order: J gene, D gene, V gene, clone size, CDR3 protein, CDR3 DNA. A D gene is named only where the DNA matches it firmly. Clone size is shown for a subset of rows, as once, few, many or a class of expanded clone.

TRBJ2-7 | TRBD1 | TRBV5-5 | NA | CASSLDRGSSYEQYF | TGTGCCAGCAGCTTGGACAGGGGGAGCTCCTACGAGCAGTACTTC
TRBJ1-2 | NA | TRBV6-6 | NA | CASSYSGQGSGYTF | TGTGCCAGCAGTTACTCCGGCCAGGGTAGTGGCTACACCTTC
TRBJ2-1 | NA | TRBV2 | NA | CASREGVLSYNEQFF | TGTGCCAGCAGAGAGGGAGTTCTTTCCTACAATGAGCAGTTCTTC
TRBJ1-2 | NA | TRBV10-2 | NA | CASSEWGPDAYGYTF | TGCGCCAGCAGTGAATGGGGCCCGGATGCTTATGGCTACACCTTC
TRBJ2-1 | NA | TRBV5-1 | NA | CASSLVPGYNEQFF | TGCGCCAGCAGCTTGGTGCCAGGTTACAATGAGCAGTTCTTC
TRBJ2-1 | NA | TRBV19 | NA | CASSLRHNEQFF | TGTGCCAGTAGCCTCAGGCACAATGAGCAGTTCTTC
TRBJ1-1 | TRBD1 | TRBV10-3 | NA | CAIGQGRMGTEAFF | TGTGCCATCGGACAGGGGAGGATGGGCACTGAAGCTTTCTTT
TRBJ1-1 | TRBD1 | TRBV7-3 | NA | CASSRQGPNTEAFF | TGTGCCAGCAGTCGACAGGGACCGAACACTGAAGCTTTCTTT
TRBJ1-4 | NA | TRBV5-1 | once | CASSPTGGGEKLFF | TGCGCCAGCAGCCCGACCGGGGGTGGAGAAAAACTGTTTTTT
TRBJ2-2 | TRBD2 | TRBV3-1/TRBV3-2 | NA | CASSKGLAGATGELFF | TGTGCCAGCAGCAAGGGACTAGCGGGAGCCACCGGGGAGCTGTTTTTT
TRBJ1-2 | NA | TRBV10-3 | once | CAITQGQFNYGYTF | TGTGCCATCACCCAAGGACAGTTTAACTATGGCTACACCTTC
TRBJ2-7 | TRBD1 | TRBV5-5 | NA | CASSLLAGTGSYEQYF | TGTGCCAGCAGCTTGTTGGCCGGGACAGGTTCCTACGAGCAGTACTTC
TRBJ2-1 | TRBD2 | TRBV10-3 | NA | CAISESVSGRNEQFF | TGTGCCATCAGTGAGTCGGTTAGCGGGAGGAATGAGCAGTTCTTC
TRBJ2-6 | TRBD1 | TRBV3-1/TRBV3-2 | NA | CASSWTGSGANVLTF | TGTGCCAGCAGCTGGACAGGGTCCGGGGCCAACGTCCTGACTTTC
TRBJ2-7 | TRBD1 | TRBV6-5 | NA | CASRPGQGRWEQYF | TGTGCCAGCAGACCCGGACAGGGGAGGTGGGAGCAGTACTTC
TRBJ2-7 | NA | TRBV18 | NA | CASSPADSYEQYF | TGTGCCAGCTCACCAGCAGACTCCTACGAGCAGTACTTC
TRBJ1-2 | NA | TRBV6-5 | NA | CASSPSLNYGYTF | TGTGCCAGCAGTCCCTCTTTGAACTATGGCTACACCTTC
TRBJ1-4 | NA | TRBV14 | NA | CASSQHTGKKEKLFF | TGTGCCAGCAGCCAACACACGGGGAAAAAAGAAAAACTGTTTTTT
TRBJ2-2 | NA | TRBV10-3 | few | CAISTRTSNTGELFF | TGTGCCATCAGTACCCGCACTTCGAACACCGGGGAGCTGTTTTTT
TRBJ1-1 | NA | TRBV3-1/TRBV3-2 | NA | CASSLQDRNTEAFF | TGTGCCAGCAGCCTCCAGGACAGAAACACTGAAGCTTTCTTT
TRBJ2-7 | NA | TRBV4-2 | NA | CASSQLRSSSYEQYF | TGTGCCAGCAGCCAACTGCGATCTAGCTCCTACGAGCAGTACTTC
TRBJ1-4 | NA | TRBV4-1 | once | CASSHPLQEATNEKLFF | TGCGCCAGCAGCCATCCTTTACAGGAAGCAACTAATGAAAAACTGTTTTTT